This T cell receptor beta chain was captured by sequencing in a study of graft-versus-host responses after intestinal transplantation. Note on this clone: Antigen unknown.

Germline V gene data show CDR1 as MNHEY and CDR2 as SMNVEV (reference sequence). The trim removed 8 bases at V and 2 bases at J, leaving 7 bases unmatched. The CDR3 totals 14 residues. TCRdb keeps only in-frame clones here, not all; method: immunoSEQ multiplex PCR. The sample includes around 71,000 clones, roughly 94% of them seen just once. The sequence derives from a human donor who received an intestinal transplant. The chain uses TRBV27 and TRBJ2-3; 7 bases line up with TRBD2. The starting material was unstimulated CD8+ T cells sorted from spleen or lymph node cells, obtained before intestinal transplant. The CDR3 here is CASLGLEDTDTQYF. CDR3 DNA sequence: TGTGCCAGCCTCGGACTAGAAGACACAGATACGCAGTATTTT.